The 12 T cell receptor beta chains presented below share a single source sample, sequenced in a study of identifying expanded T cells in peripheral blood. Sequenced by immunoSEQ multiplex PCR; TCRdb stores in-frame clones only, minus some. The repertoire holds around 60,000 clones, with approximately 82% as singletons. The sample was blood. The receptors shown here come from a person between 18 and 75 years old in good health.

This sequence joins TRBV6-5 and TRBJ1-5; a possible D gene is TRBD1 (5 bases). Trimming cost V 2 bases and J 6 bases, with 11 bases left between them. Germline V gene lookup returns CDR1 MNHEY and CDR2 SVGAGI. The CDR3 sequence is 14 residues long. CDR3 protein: CASSYAQGGQPQHF. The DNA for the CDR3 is TGTGCCAGCAGTTACGCCCAGGGCGGTCAGCCCCAGCATTTT.

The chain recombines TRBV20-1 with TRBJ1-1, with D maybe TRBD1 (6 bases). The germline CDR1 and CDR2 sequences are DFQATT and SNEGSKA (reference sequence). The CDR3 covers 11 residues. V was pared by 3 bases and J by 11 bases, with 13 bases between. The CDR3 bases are TGCAGTGCTAGGGACACAGGGAAGGCTTTCTTT. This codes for CSARDTGKAFF.

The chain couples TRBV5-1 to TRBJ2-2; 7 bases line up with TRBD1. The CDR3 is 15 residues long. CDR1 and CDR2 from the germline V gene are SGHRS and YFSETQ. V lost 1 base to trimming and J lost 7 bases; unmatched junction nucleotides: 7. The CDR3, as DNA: TGCGCCAGCAGCTTGCAGGGGGATTACCGCGGGGAGCTGTTTTTT. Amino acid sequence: CASSLQGDYRGELFF.

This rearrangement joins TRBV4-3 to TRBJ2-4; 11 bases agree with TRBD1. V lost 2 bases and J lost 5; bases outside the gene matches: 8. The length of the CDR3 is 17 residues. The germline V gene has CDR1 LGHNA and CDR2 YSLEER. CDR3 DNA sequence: TGCGCCAGCAGCCAAATCGGACAGGGGGCCTTCGAAAACATTCAGTACTTC. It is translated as CASSQIGQGAFENIQYF.

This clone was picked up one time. The CDR3 region is CASSRTGPDSPLHF. The CDR3 DNA reads as TGTGCCAGCAGCAGGACAGGGCCCGATTCACCCCTCCACTTT. The chain combines TRBV7-9 with TRBJ1-6; 8 nucleotides align to TRBD1. The CDR3 is made up of 14 amino acids. V gave up 5 bases and J gave up 8 bases; unmatched junction bases: 5. Germline CDR1 and CDR2: SEHNR and FQNEAQ (reference sequence).

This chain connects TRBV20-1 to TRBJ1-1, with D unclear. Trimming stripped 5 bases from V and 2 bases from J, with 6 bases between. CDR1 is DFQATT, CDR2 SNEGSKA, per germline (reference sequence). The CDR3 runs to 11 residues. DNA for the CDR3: TGCAGTGCTCACATTAACACTGAAGCTTTCTTT. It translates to CSAHINTEAFF.

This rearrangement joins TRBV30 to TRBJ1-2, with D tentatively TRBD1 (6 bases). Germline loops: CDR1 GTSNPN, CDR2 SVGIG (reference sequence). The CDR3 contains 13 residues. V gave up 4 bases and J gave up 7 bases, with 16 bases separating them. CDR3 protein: CAWNPNTGTGYTF. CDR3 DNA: TGTGCCTGGAACCCGAACACAGGGACTGGCTACACCTTC.

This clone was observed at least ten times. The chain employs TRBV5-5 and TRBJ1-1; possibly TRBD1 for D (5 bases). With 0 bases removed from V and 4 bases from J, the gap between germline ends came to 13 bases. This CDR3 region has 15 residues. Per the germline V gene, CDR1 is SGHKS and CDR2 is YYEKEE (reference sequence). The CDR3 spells CASSLAIAGRTEAFF. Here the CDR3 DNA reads TGTGCCAGCAGCTTGGCCATAGCAGGGCGCACTGAAGCTTTCTTT.

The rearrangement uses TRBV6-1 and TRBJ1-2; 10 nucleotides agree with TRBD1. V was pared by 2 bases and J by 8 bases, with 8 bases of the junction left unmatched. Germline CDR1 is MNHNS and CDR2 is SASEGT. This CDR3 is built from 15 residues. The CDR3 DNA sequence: TGTGCCAGCAGTGAAAAGGGACAGGGGAGGGACGGCTACACCTTC. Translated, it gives CASSEKGQGRDGYTF.

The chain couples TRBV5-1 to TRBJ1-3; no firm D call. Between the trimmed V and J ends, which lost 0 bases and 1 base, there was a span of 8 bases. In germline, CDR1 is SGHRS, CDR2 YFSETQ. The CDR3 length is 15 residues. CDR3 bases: TGCGCCAGCAGCTTGGAGGGCTCTTCTGGAAACACCATATATTTT. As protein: CASSLEGSSGNTIYF.

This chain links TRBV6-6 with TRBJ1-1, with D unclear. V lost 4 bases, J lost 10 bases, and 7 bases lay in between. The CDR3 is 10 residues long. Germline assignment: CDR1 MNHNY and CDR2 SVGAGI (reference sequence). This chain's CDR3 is CASSSEVAFF. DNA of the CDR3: TGTGCCAGCAGTTCCGAGGTAGCTTTCTTT.

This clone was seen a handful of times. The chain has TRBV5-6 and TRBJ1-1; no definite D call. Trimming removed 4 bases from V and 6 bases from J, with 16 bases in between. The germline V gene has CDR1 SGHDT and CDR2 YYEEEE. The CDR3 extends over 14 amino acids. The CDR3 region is CASSPLGPNAEAFF. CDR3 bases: TGTGCCAGCAGCCCGCTAGGTCCAAACGCTGAAGCTTTCTTT.